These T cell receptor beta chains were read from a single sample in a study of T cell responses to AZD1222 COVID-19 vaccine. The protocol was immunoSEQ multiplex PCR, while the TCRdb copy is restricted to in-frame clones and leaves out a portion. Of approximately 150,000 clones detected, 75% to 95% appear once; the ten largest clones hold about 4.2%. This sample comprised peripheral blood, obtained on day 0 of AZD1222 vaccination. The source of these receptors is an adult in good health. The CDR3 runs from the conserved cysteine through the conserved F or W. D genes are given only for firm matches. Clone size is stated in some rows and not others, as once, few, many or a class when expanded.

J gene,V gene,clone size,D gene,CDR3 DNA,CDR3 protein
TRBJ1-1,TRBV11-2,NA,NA,TGTGCCAGCAGCTATGTTTTTGGGAACACTGAAGCTTTCTTT,CASSYVFGNTEAFF
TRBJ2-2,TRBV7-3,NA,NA,TGTGCCAGCAGCTTACTGGGAAGAACGGGCACCGGGGAGCTGTTTTTT,CASSLLGRTGTGELFF
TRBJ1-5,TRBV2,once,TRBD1,TGTGCCAGCAGTGAAAGGGACAGGGCCTCCCGCCCGAATCAGCCCCAGCATTTT,CASSERDRASRPNQPQHF
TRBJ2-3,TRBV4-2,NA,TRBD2,TGTGCCAGCAGCCAAGGACGTGGGGCGGGAGAAGATACGCAGTATTTT,CASSQGRGAGEDTQYF
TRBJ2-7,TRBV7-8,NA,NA,TGTGCCAGCAGCTCCAGTGGACTCTACGAGCAGTACTTC,CASSSSGLYEQYF
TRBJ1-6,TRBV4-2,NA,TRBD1,TGTGCCAGCAGCCACGGGACAGGCTCAAATACGCCCCTCCACTTT,CASSHGTGSNTPLHF
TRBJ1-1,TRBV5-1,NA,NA,TGCGCCAGCAGCTTGGCCACATGGGGGGCGCATACTGAAGCTTTCTTT,CASSLATWGAHTEAFF
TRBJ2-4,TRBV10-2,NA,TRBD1,TGCGCCAGCAGCGTGGACAGGCTAGCCAAAAACATTCAGTACTTC,CASSVDRLAKNIQYF
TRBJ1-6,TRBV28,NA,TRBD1,TGTGCCAGCAGTTTGCGTGACAGGGTTCATTCACCCCTCCACTTT,CASSLRDRVHSPLHF
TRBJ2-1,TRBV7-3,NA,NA,TGTGCCAGCAGCCCCCGGGCCAGAAACAATGAGCAGTTCTTC,CASSPRARNNEQFF